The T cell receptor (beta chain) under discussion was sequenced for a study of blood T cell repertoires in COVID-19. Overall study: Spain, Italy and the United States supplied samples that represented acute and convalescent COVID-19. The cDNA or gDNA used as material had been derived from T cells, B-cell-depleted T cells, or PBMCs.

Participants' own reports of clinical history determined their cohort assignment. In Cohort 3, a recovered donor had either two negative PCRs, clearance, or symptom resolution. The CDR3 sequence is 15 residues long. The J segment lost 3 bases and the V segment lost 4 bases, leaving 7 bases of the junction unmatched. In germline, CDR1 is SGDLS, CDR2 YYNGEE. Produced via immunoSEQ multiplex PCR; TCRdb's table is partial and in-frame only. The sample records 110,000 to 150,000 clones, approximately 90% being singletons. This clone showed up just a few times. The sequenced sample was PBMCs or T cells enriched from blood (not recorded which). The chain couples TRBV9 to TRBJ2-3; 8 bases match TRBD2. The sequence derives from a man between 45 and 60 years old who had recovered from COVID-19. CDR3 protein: CASSNGRAATDTQYF. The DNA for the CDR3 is TGTGCCAGCAGCAACGGGAGGGCCGCAACAGATACGCAGTATTTT.